This record concerns one T cell receptor beta chain sequence. No antigen is known for it. Relative to the germline gene, one junction end is altered; a read error may explain this. These data belong to a study of cytomegalovirus exposure and HLA in healthy donors. General study results and limits: Judged likely to be a sequencing artifact was a cluster of highly shared sequence variants.

Amplification used 60 Vbeta primers and 13 Jbeta primers. Sequencing used immunoSEQ multiplex PCR; TCRdb keeps in-frame clones, though not all of them. The sample contains over 130,000 clones, roughly 90% of which appear only once. The length of the CDR3 is 13 residues. The germline CDR1 and CDR2 sequences are SGHNT and YENEEA. The material sequenced was PBMCs. The sequence was collected from a woman in her 40s in good health and CMV-seronegative. The genes are TRBV11-3 and TRBJ2-7, with TRBD1 identical over 7 bases. CDR3 DNA: TGTGCCAGCAGATTAGAACAGGGGAATGAGCAGTACTTC. Translation gives CASRLEQGNEQYF.